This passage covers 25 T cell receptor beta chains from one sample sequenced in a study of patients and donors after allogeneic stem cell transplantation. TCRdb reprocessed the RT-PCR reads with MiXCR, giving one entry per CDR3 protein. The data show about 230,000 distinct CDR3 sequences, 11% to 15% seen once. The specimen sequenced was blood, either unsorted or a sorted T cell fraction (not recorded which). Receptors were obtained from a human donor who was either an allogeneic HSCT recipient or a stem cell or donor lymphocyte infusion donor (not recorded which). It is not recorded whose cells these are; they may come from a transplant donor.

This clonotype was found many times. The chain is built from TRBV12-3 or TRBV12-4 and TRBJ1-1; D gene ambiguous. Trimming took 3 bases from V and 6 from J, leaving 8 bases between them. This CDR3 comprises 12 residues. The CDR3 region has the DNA TGTGCCAGCAGTTTCCGGGCGGCTGAAGCTTTCTTT. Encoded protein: CASSFRAAEAFF.

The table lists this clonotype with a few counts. The CDR3 nucleotides are TGCGCCAGCAGCTTTGAGACGGAGACTGAAGCTTTCTTT. Protein: CASSFETETEAFF. This chain connects TRBV5-1 to TRBJ1-1; D unresolved. V lost 2 bases and J 5 bases, leaving 10 bases between the germline ends. The CDR3 covers 13 residues. In germline, CDR1 is SGHRS, CDR2 YFSETQ.

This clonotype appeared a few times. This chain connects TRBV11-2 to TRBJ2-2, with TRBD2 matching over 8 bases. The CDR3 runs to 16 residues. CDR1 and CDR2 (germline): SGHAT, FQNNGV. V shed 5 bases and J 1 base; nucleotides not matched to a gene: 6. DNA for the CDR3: TGTGCCAGCAGCAAAGGACTAGCTGTGAACACCGGGGAGCTGTTTTTT. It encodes CASSKGLAVNTGELFF. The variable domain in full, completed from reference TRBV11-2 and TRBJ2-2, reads EAGVAQSPRYKIIEKRQSVAFWCNPISGHATLYWYQQILGQGPKLLIQFQNNGVVDDSQLPKDRFSAERLKGVDSTLKIQPAKLEDSAVYLCASSKGLAVNTGELFFGEGSRLTVL.

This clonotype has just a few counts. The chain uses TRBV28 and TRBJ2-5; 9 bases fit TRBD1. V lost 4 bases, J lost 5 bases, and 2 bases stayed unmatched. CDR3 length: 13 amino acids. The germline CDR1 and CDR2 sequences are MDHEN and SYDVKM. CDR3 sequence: CASSWTGDETQYF. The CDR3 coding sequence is TGTGCCAGCAGTTGGACAGGGGATGAGACCCAGTACTTC.

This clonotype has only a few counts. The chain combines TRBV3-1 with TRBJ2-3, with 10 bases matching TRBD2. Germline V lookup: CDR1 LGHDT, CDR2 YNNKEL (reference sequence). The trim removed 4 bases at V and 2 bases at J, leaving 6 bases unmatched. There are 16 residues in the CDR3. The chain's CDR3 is CASSLKRGGLTDTQYF. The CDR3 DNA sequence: TGTGCCAGCAGCCTTAAGCGGGGGGGCCTCACAGATACGCAGTATTTT.

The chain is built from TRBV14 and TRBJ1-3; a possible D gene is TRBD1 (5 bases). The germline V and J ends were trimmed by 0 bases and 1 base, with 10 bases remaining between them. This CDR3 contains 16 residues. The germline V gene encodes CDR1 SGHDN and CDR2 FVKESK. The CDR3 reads CASSQDIPGSGNTIYF. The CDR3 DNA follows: TGTGCCAGCAGCCAAGATATCCCAGGGTCTGGAAACACCATATATTTT.

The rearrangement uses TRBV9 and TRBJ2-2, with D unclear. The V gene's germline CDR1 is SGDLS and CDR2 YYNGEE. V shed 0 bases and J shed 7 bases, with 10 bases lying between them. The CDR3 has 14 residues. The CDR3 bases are TGTGCCAGCAGCGTAGTTAAGGAAGGCGGGGAGCTGTTTTTT. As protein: CASSVVKEGGELFF.

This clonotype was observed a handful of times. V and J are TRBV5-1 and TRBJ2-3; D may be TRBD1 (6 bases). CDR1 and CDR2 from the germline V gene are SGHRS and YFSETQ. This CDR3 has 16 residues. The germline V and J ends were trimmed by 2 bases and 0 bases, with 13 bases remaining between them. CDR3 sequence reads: CASSFVGATSTDTQYF. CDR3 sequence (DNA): TGCGCCAGCAGCTTTGTGGGGGCCACTAGCACAGATACGCAGTATTTT.

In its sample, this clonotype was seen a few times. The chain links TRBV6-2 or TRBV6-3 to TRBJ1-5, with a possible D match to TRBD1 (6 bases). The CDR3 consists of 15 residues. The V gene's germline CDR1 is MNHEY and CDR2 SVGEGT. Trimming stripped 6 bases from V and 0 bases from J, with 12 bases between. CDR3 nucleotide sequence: TGTGCCAGCAGCTACGGGACAACTAGCAATCAGCCCCAGCATTTT. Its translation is CASSYGTTSNQPQHF.

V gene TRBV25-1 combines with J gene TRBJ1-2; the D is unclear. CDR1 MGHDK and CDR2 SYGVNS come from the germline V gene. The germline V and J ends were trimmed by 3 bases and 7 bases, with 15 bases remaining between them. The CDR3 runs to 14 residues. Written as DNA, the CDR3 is TGTGCCAGCAGTGATTTGGACGTACTGAGTGGCTACACCTTC. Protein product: CASSDLDVLSGYTF.

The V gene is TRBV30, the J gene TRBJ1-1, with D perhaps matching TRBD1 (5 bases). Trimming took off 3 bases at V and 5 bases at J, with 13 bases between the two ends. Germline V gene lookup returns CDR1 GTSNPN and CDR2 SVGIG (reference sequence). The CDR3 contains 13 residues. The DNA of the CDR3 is TGTGCCTGGAGAGTAGGGCAGGGAACTGAAGCTTTCTTT. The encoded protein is CAWRVGQGTEAFF.

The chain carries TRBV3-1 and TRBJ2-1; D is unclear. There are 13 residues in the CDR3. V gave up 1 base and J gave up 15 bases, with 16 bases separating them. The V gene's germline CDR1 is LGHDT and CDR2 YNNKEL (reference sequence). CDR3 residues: CASSQVRSSSPFF. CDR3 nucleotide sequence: TGTGCCAGCAGCCAAGTACGTTCGAGTAGTCCGTTCTTC.

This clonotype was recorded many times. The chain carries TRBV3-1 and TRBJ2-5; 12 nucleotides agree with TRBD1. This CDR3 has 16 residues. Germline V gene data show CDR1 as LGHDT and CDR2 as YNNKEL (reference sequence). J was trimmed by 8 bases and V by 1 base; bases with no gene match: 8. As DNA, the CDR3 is TGTGCCAGCAGCCAAGGGTCGGGACAGGGGGCTGGTACCCAGTACTTC. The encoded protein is CASSQGSGQGAGTQYF.

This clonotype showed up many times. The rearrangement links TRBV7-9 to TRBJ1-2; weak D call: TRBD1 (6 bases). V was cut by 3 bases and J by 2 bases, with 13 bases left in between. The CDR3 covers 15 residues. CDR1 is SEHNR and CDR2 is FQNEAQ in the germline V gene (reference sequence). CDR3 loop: CASSFPQGRNYGYTF. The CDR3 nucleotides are TGTGCCAGCAGCTTCCCTCAGGGGAGGAACTATGGCTACACCTTC. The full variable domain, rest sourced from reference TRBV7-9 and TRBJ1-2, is DTGVSQNPRHKITKRGQNVTFRCDPISEHNRLYWYRQTLGQGPEFLTYFQNEAQLEKSRLLSDRFSAERPKGSFSTLEIQRTEQGDSAMYLCASSFPQGRNYGYTFGSGTRLTVV.

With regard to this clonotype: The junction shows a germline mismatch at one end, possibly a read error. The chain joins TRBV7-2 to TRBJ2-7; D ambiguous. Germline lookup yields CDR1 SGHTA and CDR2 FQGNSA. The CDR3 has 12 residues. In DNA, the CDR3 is TGTGCCAGCAGCTCCCCCGATCTTCCCCCACACTTC. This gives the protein CASSSPDLPPHF.

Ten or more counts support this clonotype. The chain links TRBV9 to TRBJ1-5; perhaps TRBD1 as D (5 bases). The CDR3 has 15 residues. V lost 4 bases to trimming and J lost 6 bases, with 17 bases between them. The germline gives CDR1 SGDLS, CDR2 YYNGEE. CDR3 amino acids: CASSSDGGRLQPQHF. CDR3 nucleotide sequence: TGTGCCAGCAGCTCCGACGGGGGTCGGCTTCAGCCCCAGCATTTT.

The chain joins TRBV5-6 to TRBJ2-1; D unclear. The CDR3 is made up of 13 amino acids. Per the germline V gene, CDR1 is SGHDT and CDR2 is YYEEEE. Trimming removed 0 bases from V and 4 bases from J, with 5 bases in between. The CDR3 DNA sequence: TGTGCCAGCAGCTTGGAACTTTACAATGAGCAGTTCTTC. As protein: CASSLELYNEQFF. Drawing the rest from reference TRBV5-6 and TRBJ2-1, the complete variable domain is DAGVTQSPTHLIKTRGQQVTLRCSPKSGHDTVSWYQQALGQGPQFIFQYYEEEERQRGNFPDRFSGHQFPNYSSELNVNALLLGDSALYLCASSLELYNEQFFGPGTRLTVL.

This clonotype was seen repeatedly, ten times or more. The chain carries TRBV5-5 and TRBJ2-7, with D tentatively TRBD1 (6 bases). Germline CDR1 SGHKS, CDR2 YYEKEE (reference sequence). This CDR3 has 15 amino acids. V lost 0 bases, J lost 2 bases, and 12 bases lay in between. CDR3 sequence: CASSLEGTSTYEQYF. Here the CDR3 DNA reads TGTGCCAGCAGCTTGGAAGGGACATCGACCTACGAGCAGTACTTC.

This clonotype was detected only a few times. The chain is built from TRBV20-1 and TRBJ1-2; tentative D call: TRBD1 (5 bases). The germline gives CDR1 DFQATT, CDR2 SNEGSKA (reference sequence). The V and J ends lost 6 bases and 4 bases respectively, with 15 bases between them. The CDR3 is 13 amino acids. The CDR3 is CSAHKHDSYGYTF. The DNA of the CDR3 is TGCAGTGCACACAAACACGACAGCTATGGCTACACCTTC.

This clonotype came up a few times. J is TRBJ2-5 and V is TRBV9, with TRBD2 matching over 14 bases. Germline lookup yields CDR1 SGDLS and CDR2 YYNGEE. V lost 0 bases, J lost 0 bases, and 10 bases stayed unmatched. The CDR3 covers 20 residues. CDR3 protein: CASSVATAGTSGGYQETQYF. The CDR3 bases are TGTGCCAGCAGCGTAGCTACCGCGGGGACTAGCGGGGGCTACCAAGAGACCCAGTACTTC.

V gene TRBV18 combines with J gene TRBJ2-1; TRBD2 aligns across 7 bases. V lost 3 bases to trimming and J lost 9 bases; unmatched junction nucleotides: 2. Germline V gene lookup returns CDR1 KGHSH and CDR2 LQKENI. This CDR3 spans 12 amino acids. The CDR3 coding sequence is TGTGCCAGCTCACCTACGGGGGGTGAGCAGTTCTTC. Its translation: CASSPTGGEQFF.

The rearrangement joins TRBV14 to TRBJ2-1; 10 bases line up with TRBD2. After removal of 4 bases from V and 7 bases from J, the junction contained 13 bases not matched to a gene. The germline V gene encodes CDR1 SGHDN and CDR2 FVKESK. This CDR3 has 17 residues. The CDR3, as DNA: TGTGCCAGCAGCCCCGGACTAGCGGAACAAAAAACTAATGAGCAGTTCTTC. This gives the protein CASSPGLAEQKTNEQFF. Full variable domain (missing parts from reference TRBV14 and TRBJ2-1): EAGVTQFPSHSVIEKGQTVTLRCDPISGHDNLYWYRRVMGKEIKFLLHFVKESKQDESGMPNNRFLAERTGGTYSTLKVQPAELEDSGVYFCASSPGLAEQKTNEQFFGPGTRLTVL.

The CDR3 loop is CASSQAPGLAGTGELFF. DNA for the CDR3: TGCGCCAGCAGCCAAGCCCCGGGACTAGCGGGGACCGGGGAGCTGTTTTTT. The chain recombines TRBV4-3 with TRBJ2-2, with 13 bases fitting TRBD2. The CDR3 is 17 residues long. V gave up 1 base and J gave up 5 bases; unmatched junction bases: 4. The germline gives CDR1 LGHNA, CDR2 YSLEER.

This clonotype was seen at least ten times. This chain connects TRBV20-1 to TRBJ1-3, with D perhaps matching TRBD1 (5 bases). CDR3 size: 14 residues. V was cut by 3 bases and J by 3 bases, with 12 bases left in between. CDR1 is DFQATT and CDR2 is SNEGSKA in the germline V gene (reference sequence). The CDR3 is CSASLGQGGNTIYF. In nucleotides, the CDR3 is TGCAGTGCTAGTCTTGGGCAGGGTGGAAACACCATATATTTT.

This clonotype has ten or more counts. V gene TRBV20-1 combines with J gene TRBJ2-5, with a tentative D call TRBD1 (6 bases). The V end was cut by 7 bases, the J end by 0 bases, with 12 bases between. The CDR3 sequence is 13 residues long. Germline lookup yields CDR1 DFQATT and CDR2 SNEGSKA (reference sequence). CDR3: CSGDTPYQETQYF. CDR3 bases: TGCAGTGGGGACACCCCTTACCAAGAGACCCAGTACTTC.